This T cell receptor beta chain was captured in a study of graft-versus-host responses after intestinal transplantation. Clones were read by immunoSEQ multiplex PCR, and TCRdb kept only the in-frame ones, dropping some. Here the sample spans approximately 100,000 clones, approximately 87% being singletons. Between the trimmed V and J ends, which lost 6 bases and 3 bases, there was a span of 18 bases. The CDR3 loop spans 15 amino acids. The germline V gene has CDR1 SGDLS and CDR2 YYNGEE. Points on this clone: The antigen remains undetermined.

This material consisted of unstimulated CD4+ T cells sorted from spleen or lymph node cells, taken before intestinal transplant. The TCR comes from a human donor who received an intestinal transplant. V usage is TRBV9 and J usage is TRBJ1-2; possibly TRBD1 for D (5 bases). CDR3 in DNA: TGTGCCAGCACCATAGGGGTAGGGGAGGACTATGGCTACACCTTC. Protein: CASTIGVGEDYGYTF. Full variable domain (outside the CDR3, taken from reference TRBV9 and TRBJ1-2): DSGVTQTPKHLITATGQRVTLRCSPRSGDLSVYWYQQSLDQGLQFLIQYYNGEERAKGNILERFSAQQFPDLHSELNLSSLELGDSALYFCASTIGVGEDYGYTFGSGTRLTVV.